Following are 2 T cell receptor beta chains from one sample sequenced in a study of molecular identifiers for immune sequencing clone quantification. Each CDR3 protein gets one entry after TCRdb re-called the PCR reads with MiXCR. The data contain over 85,000 distinct CDR3 sequences, around 23% of them singletons. Sequencing input: naive CD8+ T cells from blood, with Jurkat cell RNA spiked in. Subset defined: FACS-sorted CD8+CD4-CCR7+CD45RA+ naive T cells. The source is a human donor in good health. Some libraries in this study had Jurkat cell RNA spiked in.

In this sample, this clonotype turned up many times. The rearrangement joins TRBV27 to TRBJ2-7, with D possibly TRBD2 on 5 matching bases. This CDR3 region has 13 residues. V lost 10 bases to trimming and J lost 6 bases, with 19 bases between them. The germline CDR1 and CDR2 sequences are MNHEY and SMNVEV (reference sequence). CDR3 in amino acids: CAISPNGVGEQYF. The DNA of the CDR3 is TGTGCCATCAGCCCGAACGGGGTCGGCGAGCAGTACTTC.

In this sample, this clonotype turned up many times. This chain uses TRBV5-4 with TRBJ2-3; the D is unclear. There are 14 residues in the CDR3. Germline V gene sequence: CDR1 SGHNT, CDR2 YYREEE (reference sequence). V was trimmed by 4 bases and J by 8 bases, leaving 17 bases between them. The CDR3 nucleotides read TGTGCCAGCAGCACTCAGGAGAATCAACTTACGCAGTATTTT. Protein product: CASSTQENQLTQYF.